The 30 T cell receptor beta chains below were found in one sample sequenced in a study of blood T cell repertoires in COVID-19. Only in-frame clones appear in the TCRdb table, and some are missing; sequencing was by immunoSEQ multiplex PCR. The repertoire consists of more than 200,000 clones, with approximately 87% occurring once and the leading ten covering around 2.2%. The sample comprised peripheral blood. The receptor source for this set is a woman aged 45-59 years with acute or convalescent COVID-19.

This chain links TRBV2 with TRBJ2-3, with TRBD2 matching 8 bases. Germline values: CDR1 SNHLY, CDR2 FYNNEI. The CDR3 runs 14 residues. V lost 4 bases and J lost 11; bases outside the gene matches: 11. CDR3: CASSVAGTSVRQYF. The CDR3 DNA reads TGTGCCAGCAGTGTCGCCGGGACTAGTGTTAGGCAGTATTTT.

This clone was seen more than once but under ten times. The J gene is TRBJ2-2, the V gene TRBV11-3, with D perhaps matching TRBD2 (5 bases). This CDR3 is 15 amino acids long. Trimming stripped 2 bases from V and 1 base from J, with 8 bases between. Germline V gene data show CDR1 as SGHNT and CDR2 as YENEEA. In nucleotides, the CDR3 is TGTGCCAGCAGCTTACTGAGCGGGAACACCGGGGAGCTGTTTTTT. Protein product: CASSLLSGNTGELFF.

V and J are TRBV24-1 and TRBJ1-2; 7 bases are shared with TRBD1. Germline-derived CDR1 and CDR2 are KGHDR and SFDVKD. After removal of 8 bases from V and 8 bases from J, the junction contained 10 bases not matched to a gene. CDR3 length equals 13 residues. This CDR3 reads CATNLDRARGYTF. CDR3 DNA sequence: TGTGCCACCAACCTTGACAGGGCGAGAGGCTACACCTTC.

The chain is built from TRBV11-3 and TRBJ2-1; 12 bases are shared with TRBD2. The germline V gene has CDR1 SGHNT and CDR2 YENEEA. The CDR3 spans 20 residues. V shed 2 bases, J shed 3 bases, and the junction held 14 bases outside the gene matches. CDR3 in amino acids: CASSLSYRLAGGPVYNEQFF. The CDR3 nucleotides read TGTGCCAGCAGCTTAAGTTATCGGCTAGCGGGAGGGCCTGTCTACAATGAGCAGTTCTTC.

Here the CDR3 DNA reads TGTGCCAGCAGCTTAGAACCCTTAGGGGTGAACACTGAAGCTTTCTTT. Its translation: CASSLEPLGVNTEAFF. The rearrangement uses TRBV11-2 and TRBJ1-1, with a tentative D call TRBD1 (5 bases). The CDR3 sequence is 16 residues long. CDR1 and CDR2 from the germline V gene are SGHAT and FQNNGV. V lost 0 bases and J lost 0, with 11 bases in between.

This rearrangement joins TRBV4-3 to TRBJ1-6, with 8 bases that match TRBD1. The germline CDR1 and CDR2 sequences are LGHNA and YSLEER. The V and J ends lost 4 bases and 7 bases, in that order; junction bases with no gene match: 9. This CDR3 has 16 residues. CDR3 protein: CASSLDRDRRNSPLHF. The DNA for the CDR3 is TGCGCCAGCAGCCTAGACCGGGACAGGAGGAATTCACCCCTCCACTTT.

The chain combines TRBV6-6 with TRBJ2-7; tentatively, D is TRBD1 (6 bases). Trimming took 5 bases from V and 3 from J, leaving 14 bases between them. The CDR3 is made up of 14 amino acids. The germline gives CDR1 MNHNY, CDR2 SVGAGI (reference sequence). The CDR3 is CASSERQARYEQYF. Written as DNA, the CDR3 is TGTGCCAGCAGTGAGCGACAGGCCCGCTACGAGCAGTACTTC.

The chain joins TRBV9 to TRBJ2-2; a weak D match, TRBD2 (7 bases). The V and J ends lost 2 bases and 8 bases respectively, with 10 bases between them. There are 13 residues in the CDR3. From germline, CDR1 is SGDLS and CDR2 YYNGEE. The CDR3 reads CASSVGGPGELFF. The DNA for the CDR3 is TGTGCCAGCAGCGTCGGGGGGCCGGGGGAGCTGTTTTTT.

The rearrangement joins TRBV18 to TRBJ2-5; 7 bases line up with TRBD2. This CDR3 is built from 16 residues. With V trimmed by 3 bases and J by 4 bases, 11 bases remained unmatched. The germline V gene encodes CDR1 KGHSH and CDR2 LQKENI. This CDR3 reads CASSPFERGGGETQYF. Here the CDR3 DNA reads TGTGCCAGCTCACCTTTCGAGCGGGGCGGAGGAGAGACCCAGTACTTC.

The chain is built from TRBV7-9 and TRBJ1-5; D is perhaps TRBD1 (6 bases). The CDR3 spans 14 residues. The germline V gene has CDR1 SEHNR and CDR2 FQNEAQ (reference sequence). V lost 5 bases and J 6 bases, leaving 14 bases between the germline ends. The chain's CDR3 is CASSVTGSGQPQHF. The CDR3 DNA is TGTGCCAGCAGCGTAACAGGGTCCGGTCAGCCCCAGCATTTT.

The chain carries TRBV19 and TRBJ2-7, with 8 bases identical to TRBD1. With V trimmed by 4 bases and J by 2 bases, 10 bases remained unmatched. Germline CDR1 LNHDA, CDR2 SQIVND (reference sequence). The CDR3 totals 16 residues. CDR3 bases: TGTGCCAGTAGTAACGACAGGGGATGGGGTCCCTACGAGCAGTACTTC. Translating gives CASSNDRGWGPYEQYF.

The rearrangement joins TRBV19 to TRBJ1-3; D gene uncertain. Per the germline V gene, CDR1 is LNHDA and CDR2 is SQIVND (reference sequence). V was clipped by 5 bases and J by 7 bases, with 15 bases between them. This CDR3 is built from 14 residues. CDR3 in DNA: TGTGCCAGTAGTCCCGGGGAGAGGAGGAACACCATATATTTT. It is translated as CASSPGERRNTIYF. The variable domain in full, with the rest retrieved from reference TRBV19 and TRBJ1-3, is DGGITQSPKYLFRKEGQNVTLSCEQNLNHDAMYWYRQDPGQGLRLIYYSQIVNDFQKGDIAEGYSVSREKKESFPLTVTSAQKNPTAFYLCASSPGERRNTIYFGEGSWLTVV.

This chain uses TRBV27 with TRBJ2-5; D may be TRBD2 (5 bases). The CDR3 has 14 residues. Germline V gene data show CDR1 as MNHEY and CDR2 as SMNVEV (reference sequence). V gave up 3 bases and J gave up 6 bases, with 14 bases separating them. CDR3 sequence (DNA): TGTGCCAGCAGTTTGGGAGACCTTCGACAGACCCAGTACTTC. Its translation: CASSLGDLRQTQYF.

V usage is TRBV5-4 and J usage is TRBJ2-5; 12 bases agree with TRBD2. This CDR3 has 14 amino acids. The V gene end was trimmed by 4 bases and the J gene end by 3 bases; junction bases not matched to a gene: 1. The germline V gene encodes CDR1 SGHNT and CDR2 YYREEE (reference sequence). The CDR3 region is CASSGLAGKETQYF. Here the CDR3 DNA reads TGTGCCAGCAGCGGACTAGCGGGGAAAGAGACCCAGTACTTC.

This clone was seen a handful of times. The CDR3 is CASSERGSEGNTIYF. The CDR3 DNA reads TGTGCCAGCAGTGAACGGGGGTCCGAAGGAAACACCATATATTTT. The chain couples TRBV6-1 to TRBJ1-3; tentative D call: TRBD1 (5 bases). Germline lookup yields CDR1 MNHNS and CDR2 SASEGT. V lost 2 bases to trimming and J lost 4 bases, with 12 bases between them. This CDR3 has 15 residues.

This clone was found once. This sequence joins TRBV6-5 and TRBJ1-5, with D unclear. V was trimmed by 6 bases and J by 1 base, leaving 10 bases between them. CDR1 MNHEY and CDR2 SVGAGI come from the germline V gene. The CDR3 is made up of 14 amino acids. The CDR3 is CASSLRLSNQPQHF. For the CDR3, the DNA is TGTGCCAGCAGCCTCCGACTCAGCAATCAGCCCCAGCATTTT.

The gene calls are TRBV6-5 and TRBJ2-7, with TRBD2 matching over 8 bases. The V and J ends lost 5 bases and 7 bases, in that order; junction bases with no gene match: 4. The CDR3 is 12 residues long. Germline V gene lookup returns CDR1 MNHEY and CDR2 SVGAGI. DNA of the CDR3: TGTGCCAGCAGTAAATCGGGAGGGGAGCAGTACTTC. It encodes CASSKSGGEQYF.

This chain uses TRBV3-1 (or the pseudogene TRBV3-2) with TRBJ1-1; 9 bases match TRBD1. This CDR3 is 13 amino acids long. The V gene's germline CDR1 is LGHDT and CDR2 YNNKEL (reference sequence). V lost 3 bases to trimming and J lost 10 bases; unmatched junction nucleotides: 6. Here the CDR3 reads CASSHQTGGGAFF. For the CDR3, the DNA is TGTGCCAGCAGCCACCAGACAGGGGGGGGAGCTTTCTTT.

The chain couples TRBV11-3 to TRBJ2-5, with TRBD1 matching over 8 bases. This CDR3 is 15 amino acids long. CDR1 and CDR2 from the germline V gene are SGHNT and YENEEA. With V trimmed by 1 base and J by 4 bases, 5 bases remained unmatched. CDR3 in DNA: TGTGCCAGCAGCTTAGTTGCTCAGGGGGCAGAGACCCAGTACTTC. Its translation: CASSLVAQGAETQYF.

The V call is TRBV2, the J call TRBJ1-1; D is unresolved. CDR1 is SNHLY and CDR2 is FYNNEI in the germline V gene. This CDR3 has 11 residues. Trimming removed 6 bases from V and 8 bases from J, with 10 bases in between. The CDR3 DNA sequence: TGTGCCAGCAGACCTAATCGGGAAGCTTTCTTT. The encoded protein is CASRPNREAFF.

Details on this clone: The sample contains more than one DNA sequence encoding this CDR3. V is TRBV5-1 and J is TRBJ2-2; D might be TRBD2 (6 bases). CDR3 size: 13 residues. V was cut by 3 bases and J by 4 bases, with 7 bases left in between. From germline, CDR1 is SGHRS and CDR2 YFSETQ. This chain's CDR3 is CASSWGGTGELFF. CDR3 in DNA: TGCGCCAGCAGCTGGGGAGGCACCGGGGAGCTGTTTTTT. Full variable domain (missing parts from reference TRBV5-1 and TRBJ2-2): KAGVTQTPRYLIKTRGQQVTLSCSPISGHRSVSWYQQTPGQGLQFLFEYFSETQRNKGNFPGRFSGRQFSNSRSEMNVSTLELGDSALYLCASSWGGTGELFFGEGSRLTVL.

The V call is TRBV24-1, the J call TRBJ2-2; 9 bases are a match to TRBD2. The CDR3 length is 15 residues. The germline V gene has CDR1 KGHDR and CDR2 SFDVKD. Trimming took 5 bases from V and 6 from J; bases not matched to a gene: 6. In DNA, the CDR3 is TGTGCCACCAGTGGCCTAGCGGGGTCTCCCGGGGAGCTGTTTTTT. It specifies CATSGLAGSPGELFF.

This clone occurred once. The rearrangement joins TRBV19 to TRBJ2-1, with 10 bases lining up with TRBD2. The V and J ends lost 9 bases and 3 bases, in that order; junction bases with no gene match: 17. Per the germline V gene, CDR1 is LNHDA and CDR2 is SQIVND (reference sequence). CDR3 length: 18 residues. The CDR3: CASTFGPPGLANYNEQFF. The CDR3 nucleotides are TGTGCCAGCACCTTTGGGCCCCCGGGACTAGCGAACTACAATGAGCAGTTCTTC. Full variable domain (remainder filled in from reference TRBV19 and TRBJ2-1): DGGITQSPKYLFRKEGQNVTLSCEQNLNHDAMYWYRQDPGQGLRLIYYSQIVNDFQKGDIAEGYSVSREKKESFPLTVTSAQKNPTAFYLCASTFGPPGLANYNEQFFGPGTRLTVL.

V and J are TRBV30 and TRBJ2-2; 8 bases map to TRBD1. The V segment lost 4 bases and the J segment 1 base; nucleotides outside the gene matches: 11. Germline V gene data show CDR1 as GTSNPN and CDR2 as SVGIG (reference sequence). There are 17 residues in the CDR3. DNA of the CDR3: TGTGCCTGGAAGAGGTCCGGGACAGGAAGGAACACCGGGGAGCTGTTTTTT. Its protein product is CAWKRSGTGRNTGELFF. Complete variable domain (other parts from reference TRBV30 and TRBJ2-2): SQTIHQWPATLVQPVGSPLSLECTVEGTSNPNLYWYRQAAGRGLQLLFYSVGIGQISSEVPQNLSASRPQDRQFILSSKKLLLSDSGFYLCAWKRSGTGRNTGELFFGEGSRLTVL.

The chain recombines TRBV5-1 with TRBJ2-2; 8 positions match TRBD1. The CDR3 runs 14 residues. V was pared by 1 base and J by 7 bases, with 3 bases of the junction left unmatched. Germline V gene lookup returns CDR1 SGHRS and CDR2 YFSETQ. The CDR3 DNA is TGCGCCAGCAGCTTGTGGGGACAGGACGGGGAGCTGTTTTTT. It encodes CASSLWGQDGELFF.

The chain combines TRBV6-5 with TRBJ2-3, with TRBD1 matching over 7 bases. V lost 0 bases and J lost 7; bases outside the gene matches: 7. This CDR3 is 15 amino acids long. Germline CDR1 is MNHEY and CDR2 is SVGAGI. Here the CDR3 reads CASSYSKGGRNTQYF. As DNA, the CDR3 is TGTGCCAGCAGTTACTCGAAAGGGGGCCGGAATACGCAGTATTTT.

The V and J genes are TRBV19 and TRBJ1-1; unclear D gene. Trimming stripped 0 bases from V and 11 bases from J, with 13 bases between. The CDR3 consists of 13 residues. Germline assignment: CDR1 LNHDA and CDR2 SQIVND (reference sequence). The DNA of the CDR3 is TGTGCCAGTAGTATAGATCTAAGAGGGTCCGCTTTCTTT. Its translation: CASSIDLRGSAFF.

V usage is TRBV7-9 and J usage is TRBJ1-4, with D unclear. The CDR3 loop spans 12 amino acids. V lost 4 bases to trimming and J lost 6 bases, with 6 bases between them. Germline V lookup: CDR1 SEHNR, CDR2 FQNEAQ (reference sequence). DNA for the CDR3: TGTGCCAGCAGCTCCGGGGATGAAAAACTGTTTTTT. Protein product: CASSSGDEKLFF.

This clone was found once. V usage is TRBV5-1 and J usage is TRBJ2-2, with D possibly matching TRBD1 (6 bases). Germline CDR1 reads SGHRS; CDR2 reads YFSETQ. The CDR3 is made up of 17 amino acids. V dropped 3 bases and J dropped 7 bases, with 22 bases sitting between them. As DNA, the CDR3 is TGCGCCAGCAGCTCCTGGCTAGGTACAGGGAATGTCGGGGAGCTGTTTTTT. Protein sequence: CASSSWLGTGNVGELFF.

The chain has TRBV30 and TRBJ1-1; D is possibly TRBD1 (6 bases). Germline V lookup: CDR1 GTSNPN, CDR2 SVGIG (reference sequence). V was shortened by 1 base and J by 1 base, with 7 bases between the two germline ends. This CDR3 spans 13 amino acids. The CDR3 sequence: CAWSEQGNTEAFF. CDR3 nucleotide sequence: TGTGCCTGGAGTGAACAGGGGAACACTGAAGCTTTCTTT.